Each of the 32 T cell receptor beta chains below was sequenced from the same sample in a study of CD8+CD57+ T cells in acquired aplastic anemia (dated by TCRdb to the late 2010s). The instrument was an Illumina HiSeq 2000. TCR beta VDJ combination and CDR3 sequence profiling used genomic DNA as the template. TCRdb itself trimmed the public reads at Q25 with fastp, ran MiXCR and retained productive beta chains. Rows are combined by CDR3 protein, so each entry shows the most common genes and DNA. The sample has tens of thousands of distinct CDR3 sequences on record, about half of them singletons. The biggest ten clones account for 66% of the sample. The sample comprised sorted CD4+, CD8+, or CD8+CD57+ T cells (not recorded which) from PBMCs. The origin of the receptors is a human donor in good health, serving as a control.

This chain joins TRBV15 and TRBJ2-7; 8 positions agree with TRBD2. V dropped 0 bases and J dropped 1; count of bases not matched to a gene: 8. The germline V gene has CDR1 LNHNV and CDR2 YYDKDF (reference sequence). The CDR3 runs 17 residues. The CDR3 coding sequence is TGTGCCACCAGCAGAGATTCAGCGGGGGACCTTTCCTACGAGCAGTACTTC. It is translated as CATSRDSAGDLSYEQYF.

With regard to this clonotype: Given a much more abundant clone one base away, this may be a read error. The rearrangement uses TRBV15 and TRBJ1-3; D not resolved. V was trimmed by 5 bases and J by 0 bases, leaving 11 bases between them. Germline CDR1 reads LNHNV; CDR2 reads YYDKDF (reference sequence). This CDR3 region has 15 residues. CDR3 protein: CATSLGGSSGNTIYF. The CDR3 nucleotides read TGTGCCACCAGCCTGGGTGGATCCTCTGGAAACACCATATATTTT.

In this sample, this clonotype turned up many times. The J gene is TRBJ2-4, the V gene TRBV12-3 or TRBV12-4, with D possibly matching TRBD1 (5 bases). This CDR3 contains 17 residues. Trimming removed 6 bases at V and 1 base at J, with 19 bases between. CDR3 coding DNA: TGTGCCAGCAGCGCCGACAGCCTCGGTTTGGCCAAAAACATTCAGTACTTC. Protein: CASSADSLGLAKNIQYF.

For the CDR3, the DNA is TGCAGTGCTCAAGCCTTGACAGCCCTGAACACTGAAGCTTTCTTT. It is translated as CSAQALTALNTEAFF. V usage is TRBV20-1 and J usage is TRBJ1-1, with TRBD1 as a possible D gene (5 bases). The V end lost 5 bases, the J end lost 0 bases, and 16 bases lay between the germline ends. The CDR3 loop spans 15 amino acids. CDR1 DFQATT and CDR2 SNEGSKA come from the germline V gene (reference sequence).

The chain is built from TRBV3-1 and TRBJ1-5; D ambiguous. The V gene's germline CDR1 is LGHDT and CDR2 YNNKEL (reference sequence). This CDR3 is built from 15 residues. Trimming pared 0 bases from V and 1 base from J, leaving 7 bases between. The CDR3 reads CASSQDFQSNQPQHF. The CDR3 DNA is TGTGCCAGCAGCCAAGATTTTCAGAGCAATCAGCCCCAGCATTTT.

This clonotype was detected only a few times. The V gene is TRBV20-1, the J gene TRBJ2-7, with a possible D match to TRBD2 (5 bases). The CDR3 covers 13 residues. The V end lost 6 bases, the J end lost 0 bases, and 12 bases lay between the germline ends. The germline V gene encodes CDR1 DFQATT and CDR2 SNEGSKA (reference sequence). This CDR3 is CSARGPDSYEQYF. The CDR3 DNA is TGCAGTGCACGCGGGCCGGACTCCTACGAGCAGTACTTC.

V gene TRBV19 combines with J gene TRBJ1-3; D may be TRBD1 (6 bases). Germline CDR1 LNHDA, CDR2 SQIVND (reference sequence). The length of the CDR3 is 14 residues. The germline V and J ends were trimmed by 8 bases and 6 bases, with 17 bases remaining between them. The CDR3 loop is CASLFGGEENTIYF. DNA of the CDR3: TGTGCCAGTCTGTTCGGGGGCGAGGAAAACACCATATATTTT.

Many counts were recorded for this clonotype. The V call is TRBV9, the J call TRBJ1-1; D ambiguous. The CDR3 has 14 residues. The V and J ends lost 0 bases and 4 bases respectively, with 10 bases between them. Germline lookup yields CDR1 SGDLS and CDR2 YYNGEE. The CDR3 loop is CASSVASGGTEAFF. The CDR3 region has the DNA TGTGCCAGCAGCGTAGCTTCGGGCGGCACTGAAGCTTTCTTT.

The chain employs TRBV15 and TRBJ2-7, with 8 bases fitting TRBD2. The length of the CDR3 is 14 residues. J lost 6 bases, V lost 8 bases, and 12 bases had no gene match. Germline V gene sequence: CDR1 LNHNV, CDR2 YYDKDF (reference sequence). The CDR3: CATGSGRGNGEQYF. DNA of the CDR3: TGTGCCACCGGAAGCGGGAGAGGGAATGGCGAGCAGTACTTC.

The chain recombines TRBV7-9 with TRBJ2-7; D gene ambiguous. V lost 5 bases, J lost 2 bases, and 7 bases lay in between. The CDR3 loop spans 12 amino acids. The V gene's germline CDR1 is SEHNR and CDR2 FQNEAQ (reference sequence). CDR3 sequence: CASSLVAYEQYF. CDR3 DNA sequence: TGTGCCAGCAGCCTTGTCGCCTACGAGCAGTACTTC.

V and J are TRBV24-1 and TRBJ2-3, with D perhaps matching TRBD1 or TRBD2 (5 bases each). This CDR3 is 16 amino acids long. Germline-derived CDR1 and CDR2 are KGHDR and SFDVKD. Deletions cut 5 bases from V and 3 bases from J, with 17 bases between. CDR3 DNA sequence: TGTGCCACCAGTGGGGCTAAGGGGACGGGGACAGATACGCAGTATTTT. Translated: CATSGAKGTGTDTQYF.

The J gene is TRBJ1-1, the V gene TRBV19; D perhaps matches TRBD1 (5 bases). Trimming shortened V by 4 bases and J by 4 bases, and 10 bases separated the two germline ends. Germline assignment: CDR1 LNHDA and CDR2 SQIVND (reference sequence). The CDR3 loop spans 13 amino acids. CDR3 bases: TGTGCCAGTAGTACGACAGCCGGCACTGAAGCTTTCTTT. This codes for CASSTTAGTEAFF. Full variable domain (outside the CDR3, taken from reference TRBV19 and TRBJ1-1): DGGITQSPKYLFRKEGQNVTLSCEQNLNHDAMYWYRQDPGQGLRLIYYSQIVNDFQKGDIAEGYSVSREKKESFPLTVTSAQKNPTAFYLCASSTTAGTEAFFGQGTRLTVV.

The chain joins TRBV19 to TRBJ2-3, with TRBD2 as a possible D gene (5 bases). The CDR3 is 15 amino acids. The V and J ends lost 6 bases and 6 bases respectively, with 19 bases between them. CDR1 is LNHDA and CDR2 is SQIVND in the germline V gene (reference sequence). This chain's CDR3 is CASSRGLPGVDTQYF. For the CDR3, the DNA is TGTGCCAGTAGCCGCGGACTGCCCGGAGTTGATACGCAGTATTTT.

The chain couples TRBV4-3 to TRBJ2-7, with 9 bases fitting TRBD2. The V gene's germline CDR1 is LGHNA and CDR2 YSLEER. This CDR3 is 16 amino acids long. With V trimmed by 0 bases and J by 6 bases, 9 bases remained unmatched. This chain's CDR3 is CASSQDVSSGSPEQYV. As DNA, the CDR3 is TGCGCCAGCAGCCAAGATGTTAGTAGCGGGAGTCCCGAGCAGTACGTC.

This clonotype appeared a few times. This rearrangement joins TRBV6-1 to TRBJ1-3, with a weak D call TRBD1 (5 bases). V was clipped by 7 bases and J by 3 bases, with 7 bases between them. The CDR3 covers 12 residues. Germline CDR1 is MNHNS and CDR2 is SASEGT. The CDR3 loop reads CASMGGGNTIYF. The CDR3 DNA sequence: TGTGCCAGCATGGGGGGTGGAAACACCATATATTTT.

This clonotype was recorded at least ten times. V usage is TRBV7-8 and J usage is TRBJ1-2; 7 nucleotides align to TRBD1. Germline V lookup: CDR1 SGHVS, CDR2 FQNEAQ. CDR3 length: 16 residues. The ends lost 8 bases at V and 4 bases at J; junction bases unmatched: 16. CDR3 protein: CASAGTDTRRGYGYTF. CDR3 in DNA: TGTGCCAGCGCTGGGACAGATACCCGACGAGGCTATGGCTACACCTTC.

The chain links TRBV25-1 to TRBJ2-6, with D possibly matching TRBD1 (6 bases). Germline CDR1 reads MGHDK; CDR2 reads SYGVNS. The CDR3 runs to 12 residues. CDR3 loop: CDRVSGANVLTF. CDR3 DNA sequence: TGTGACAGGGTTTCTGGGGCCAACGTCCTGACTTTC.

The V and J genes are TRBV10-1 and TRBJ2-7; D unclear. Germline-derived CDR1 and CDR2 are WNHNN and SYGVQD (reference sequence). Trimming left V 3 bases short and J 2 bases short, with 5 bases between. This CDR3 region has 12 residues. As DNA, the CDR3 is TGCGCCAGCAGTGACACCCCCTACGAGCAGTACTTC. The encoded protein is CASSDTPYEQYF.

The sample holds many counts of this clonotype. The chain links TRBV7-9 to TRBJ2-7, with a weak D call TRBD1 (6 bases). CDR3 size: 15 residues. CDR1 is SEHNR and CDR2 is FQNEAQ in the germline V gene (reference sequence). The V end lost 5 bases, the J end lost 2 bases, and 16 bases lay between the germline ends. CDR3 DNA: TGTGCCAGCAGCCCCCCCGGGACACGGACCTACGAGCAGTACTTC. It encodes CASSPPGTRTYEQYF.

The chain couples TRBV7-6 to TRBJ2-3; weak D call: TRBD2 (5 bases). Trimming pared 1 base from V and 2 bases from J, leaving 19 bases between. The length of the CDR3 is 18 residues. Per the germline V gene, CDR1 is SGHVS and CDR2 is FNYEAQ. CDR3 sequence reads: CASSLGAGSKGLTDTQYF. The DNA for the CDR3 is TGTGCCAGCAGCTTAGGTGCGGGCAGTAAAGGACTCACAGATACGCAGTATTTT.

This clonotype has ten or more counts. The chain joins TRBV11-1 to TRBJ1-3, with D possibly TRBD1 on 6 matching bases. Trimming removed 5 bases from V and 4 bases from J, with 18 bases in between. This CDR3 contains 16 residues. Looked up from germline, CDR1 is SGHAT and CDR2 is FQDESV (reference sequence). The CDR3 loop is CASSTLWTETGNTIYF. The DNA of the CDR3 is TGTGCCAGCAGCACCCTCTGGACAGAAACAGGAAACACCATATATTTT.

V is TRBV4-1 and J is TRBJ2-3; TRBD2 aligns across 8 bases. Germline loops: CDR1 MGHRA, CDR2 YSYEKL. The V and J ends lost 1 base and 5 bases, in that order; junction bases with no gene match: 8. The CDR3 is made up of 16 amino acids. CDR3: CASSQGFGRAKDTQYF. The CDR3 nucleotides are TGCGCCAGCAGCCAAGGTTTCGGGAGGGCGAAAGATACGCAGTATTTT.

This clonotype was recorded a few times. This chain's CDR3 is CASSLGLDEQFF. CDR3 coding DNA: TGTGCCAGCAGCCTCGGGCTAGATGAGCAGTTCTTC. V usage is TRBV11-2 and J usage is TRBJ2-1; no reliable D call. Trimming left V 5 bases short and J 8 bases short, with 10 bases between. CDR3 length: 12 residues. Germline CDR1 is SGHAT and CDR2 is FQNNGV.

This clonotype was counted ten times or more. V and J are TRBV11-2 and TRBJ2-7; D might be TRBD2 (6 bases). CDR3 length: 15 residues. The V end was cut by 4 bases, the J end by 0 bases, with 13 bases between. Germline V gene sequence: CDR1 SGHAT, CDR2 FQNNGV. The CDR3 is CASSWGDGSSYEQYF. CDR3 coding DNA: TGTGCCAGCAGCTGGGGGGACGGGAGCTCCTACGAGCAGTACTTC. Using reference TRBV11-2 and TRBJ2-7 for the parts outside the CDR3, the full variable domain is EAGVAQSPRYKIIEKRQSVAFWCNPISGHATLYWYQQILGQGPKLLIQFQNNGVVDDSQLPKDRFSAERLKGVDSTLKIQPAKLEDSAVYLCASSWGDGSSYEQYFGPGTRLTVT.

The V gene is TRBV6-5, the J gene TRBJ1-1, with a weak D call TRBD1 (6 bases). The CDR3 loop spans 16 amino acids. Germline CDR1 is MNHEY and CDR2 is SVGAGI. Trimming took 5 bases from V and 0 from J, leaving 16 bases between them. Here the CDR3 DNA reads TGTGCCAGCAGTCACCGACAGGCTTACATGAACACTGAAGCTTTCTTT. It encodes CASSHRQAYMNTEAFF.

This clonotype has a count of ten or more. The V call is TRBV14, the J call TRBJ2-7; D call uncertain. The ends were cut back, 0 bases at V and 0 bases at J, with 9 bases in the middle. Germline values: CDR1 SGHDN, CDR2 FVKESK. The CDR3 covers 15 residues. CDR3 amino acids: CASSQEPPTSYEQYF. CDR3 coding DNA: TGTGCCAGCAGCCAAGAACCGCCTACCTCCTACGAGCAGTACTTC.

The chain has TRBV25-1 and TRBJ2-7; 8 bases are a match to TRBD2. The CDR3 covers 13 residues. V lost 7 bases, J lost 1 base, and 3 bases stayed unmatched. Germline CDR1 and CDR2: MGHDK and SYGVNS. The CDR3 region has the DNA TGTGCCAGCAAGGTAGCGGGATCCTACGAGCAGTACTTC. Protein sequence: CASKVAGSYEQYF.

CDR3 region: CAISERGTIGEQFF. Here the CDR3 DNA reads TGTGCCATCAGTGAGCGCGGGACGATTGGTGAGCAGTTCTTC. This chain joins TRBV10-3 and TRBJ2-1, with a tentative D call TRBD2 (6 bases). The CDR3 has 14 residues. The ends were cut back, 2 bases at V and 9 bases at J, with 14 bases in the middle. Germline V gene sequence: CDR1 ENHRY, CDR2 SYGVKD.

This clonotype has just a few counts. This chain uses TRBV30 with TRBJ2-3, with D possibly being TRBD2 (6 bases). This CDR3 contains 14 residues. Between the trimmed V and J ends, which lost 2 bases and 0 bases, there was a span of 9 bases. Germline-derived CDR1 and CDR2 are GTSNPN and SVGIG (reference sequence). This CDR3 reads CAWSTGVSTDTQYF. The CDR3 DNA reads TGTGCCTGGAGTACGGGGGTTAGCACAGATACGCAGTATTTT.

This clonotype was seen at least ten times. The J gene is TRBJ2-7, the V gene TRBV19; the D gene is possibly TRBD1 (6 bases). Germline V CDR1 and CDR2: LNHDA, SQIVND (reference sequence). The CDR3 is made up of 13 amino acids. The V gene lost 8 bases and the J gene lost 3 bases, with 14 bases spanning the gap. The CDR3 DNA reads TGTGCCAGTTCCGCAGGGGCCGGCTACGAGCAGTACTTC. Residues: CASSAGAGYEQYF.

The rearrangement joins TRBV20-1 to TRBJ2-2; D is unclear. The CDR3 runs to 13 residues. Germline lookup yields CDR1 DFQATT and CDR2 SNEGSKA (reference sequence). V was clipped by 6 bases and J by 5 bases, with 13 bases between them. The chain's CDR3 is CSASSSATGELFF. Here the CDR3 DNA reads TGCAGTGCCTCCAGCAGCGCTACCGGGGAGCTGTTTTTT.

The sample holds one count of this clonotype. The CDR3 DNA reads TGTGCCAGCAGTGAACACAGGGCGGGCACTGAAGCTTTCTTT. This sequence encodes CASSEHRAGTEAFF. The V gene is TRBV28, the J gene TRBJ1-1; D possibly corresponds to TRBD1 (6 bases). The ends were cut back, 5 bases at V and 4 bases at J, with 14 bases in the middle. The CDR3 has 14 residues. Germline CDR1 is MDHEN and CDR2 is SYDVKM.